This T cell receptor beta chain emerged from a study of blood T cell repertoires in COVID-19. Study overall: Acute-phase and convalescent COVID-19 samples originated in the United States, Italy and Spain.

Here immunoSEQ multiplex PCR was the method, and the copy in TCRdb shows in-frame clones only, minus some. This repertoire shows more than 150,000 clones, roughly 80% found once; its top ten account for over 12%. This CDR3 spans 16 amino acids. The V segment lost 5 bases and the J segment 0 bases; nucleotides outside the gene matches: 9. From germline, CDR1 is SGHVS and CDR2 FQNEAQ. The sequence was collected from a man between 18 and 29 years old with active or convalescent COVID-19. The sample taken for sequencing was peripheral blood. The chain employs TRBV7-8 and TRBJ2-7, with 8 positions matching TRBD2. The CDR3 DNA is TGTGCCAGCAGCACCCGACTAGCGCAGAGCTCCTACGAGCAGTACTTC. Its translation: CASSTRLAQSSYEQYF.